These 5 T cell receptor beta chains came from one sample sequenced in a study of blood T cell repertoires in COVID-19. Sequencing was performed with immunoSEQ multiplex PCR; in TCRdb, only in-frame clones are kept and a portion is missing. The table lists approximately 230,000 clones, around 82% of them singletons, with roughly 4.6% in the top ten. The sample consisted of peripheral blood. The receptors derive from a woman aged 80 or older with active or convalescent COVID-19.

This clone was counted a single time. The chain has TRBV29-1 and TRBJ1-1; 7 bases align to TRBD1. The CDR3 runs 18 residues. V was pared by 6 bases and J by 1 base, with 20 bases of the junction left unmatched. Germline loops: CDR1 SQVTM, CDR2 ANQGSEA. DNA of the CDR3: TGCAGCGTGGGGTTTGGGGTCCTTAGGACAGGACCGAACACTGAAGCTTTCTTT. Residues: CSVGFGVLRTGPNTEAFF.

This chain uses TRBV5-6 with TRBJ2-1; D unresolved. V gave up 5 bases and J gave up 5 bases, with 5 bases separating them. There are 11 residues in the CDR3. Germline V gene data show CDR1 as SGHDT and CDR2 as YYEEEE. CDR3 nucleotides: TGTGCCAGCAGACAAAACAATGAGCAGTTCTTC. It encodes CASRQNNEQFF.

The chain links TRBV28 to TRBJ2-2, with 7 bases matching TRBD2. Germline assignment: CDR1 MDHEN and CDR2 SYDVKM. V shed 6 bases, J shed 4 bases, and the junction held 11 bases outside the gene matches. CDR3 length: 16 amino acids. CDR3 bases: TGTGCCAGCAGGTTAAGGTCTGGCGGGAGCACCGGGGAGCTGTTTTTT. Its translation is CASRLRSGGSTGELFF.

This clone was picked up a small number of times. The chain links TRBV21-1 to TRBJ1-2; the tabulated D call, TRBD1, remains unverified against the DNA. TRBV21-1 is a pseudogene segment. This CDR3 spans 15 amino acids. The CDR3 loop is CASVPGGAPNYGYTF. As DNA, the CDR3 is TGTGCCAGCGTCCCAGGGGGCGCCCCGAACTATGGCTACACCTTC.

The chain carries TRBV28 and TRBJ1-3, with 8 bases fitting TRBD1. CDR1 is MDHEN, CDR2 SYDVKM, per germline. Germline trimming cut 5 bases from V and 4 bases from J; bases unmatched to any gene: 7. The CDR3 runs to 15 residues. Written as DNA, the CDR3 is TGTGCCAGCAGTACCCAGGGGGCGATCGGAAACACCATATATTTT. It codes for CASSTQGAIGNTIYF.